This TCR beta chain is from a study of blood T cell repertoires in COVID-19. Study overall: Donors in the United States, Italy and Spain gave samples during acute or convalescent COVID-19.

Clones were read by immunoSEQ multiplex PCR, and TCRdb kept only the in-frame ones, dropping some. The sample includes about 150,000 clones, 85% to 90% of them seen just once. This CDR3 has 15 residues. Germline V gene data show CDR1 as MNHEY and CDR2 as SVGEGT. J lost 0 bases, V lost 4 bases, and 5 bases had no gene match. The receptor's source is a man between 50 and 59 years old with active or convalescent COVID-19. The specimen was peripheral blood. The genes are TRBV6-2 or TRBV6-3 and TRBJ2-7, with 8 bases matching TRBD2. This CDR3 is CASSLTSVSSYEQYF. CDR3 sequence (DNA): TGTGCCAGCAGTTTGACTAGCGTAAGCTCCTACGAGCAGTACTTC.